This record concerns one T cell receptor (beta chain) sequence. Its antigen is undetermined. Profiling relied on immunoSEQ multiplex PCR, and the TCRdb table lists in-frame clones only, not all of them. Of roughly 80,000 clones in the sample, about nine tenths were seen once. This specimen comes from a study of T cell responses to AZD1222 COVID-19 vaccine. Per the germline V gene, CDR1 is SGHRS and CDR2 is YFSETQ. The CDR3 length is 15 residues. V gave up 6 bases and J gave up 5 bases, with 17 bases separating them. Whole-study results and caveats: Females made up more of the donors, who were largely white British, and clonal diversity may have come out too low.

The chain carries TRBV5-1 and TRBJ1-4; D call uncertain. The TCR sequence derives from an adult who received the AZD1222 COVID-19 vaccine. The specimen was peripheral blood, collected 28 days after the second AZD1222 dose. CDR3 residues: CASKETWAENEKLFF. The CDR3, as DNA: TGCGCCAGCAAAGAAACGTGGGCGGAAAATGAAAAACTGTTTTTT.